Below, one T cell receptor (beta chain) is given with its context. As yet, its antigen is unknown. The data belong to a study of T cell responses to AZD1222 COVID-19 vaccine. Generated by immunoSEQ multiplex PCR, the TCRdb table keeps only in-frame clones and is missing some. In the table there are 110,000 to 150,000 clones, around nine tenths of which are singletons. Findings and caveats of the study: Breadth and depth of Spike-specific TCRs rose after two AZD1222 doses. Spike-spanning, vaccine-associated CD4 TCRs were dominant at 160-218 and 743-854. In all cases, repertoires were sampled only after the peak T cell response. The number of AZD1222 recipients seropositive at baseline was only 6 or 7.

The sequence was collected from an adult in good health. This specimen consisted of peripheral blood, obtained on day 0 of AZD1222 vaccination.

The DNA of the CDR3 is TGTGCCAGCAGCGTAACCCGGGACCTGGGGCTGTTTTTT. It yields the protein CASSVTRDLGLFF. The chain combines TRBV6-5 with TRBJ2-2; D is possibly TRBD1 or TRBD2 (5 bases each). V gave up 6 bases and J gave up 13 bases, with 18 bases separating them. CDR3 length equals 13 residues. The germline gives CDR1 MNHEY, CDR2 SVGAGI.